The 9 T cell receptor beta chains in this list originate from one sample, sequenced in a study of shared clonotypes between healthy human individuals. This table comes from immunoSEQ multiplex PCR, and its TCRdb copy is limited to in-frame clones, with some not included. The sample carries about 1.1 million clones, around three quarters recorded once. The source material was memory CD4+ T cells from PBMCs. Subset of the sample: CD45RA-negative fraction. The receptors shown here come from a man between 18 and 29 years old in good health. Some clones in this sample may be carry-over from other donors' samples.

This CDR3 reads CASSIYKVGGLNTEAFF. The DNA for the CDR3 is TGTGCCAGTAGTATTTATAAGGTGGGCGGCCTGAACACTGAAGCTTTCTTT. V and J are TRBV19 and TRBJ1-1, with unresolved D. This CDR3 region has 17 residues. V was pared by 3 bases and J by 0 bases, with 17 bases between. Germline V lookup: CDR1 LNHDA, CDR2 SQIVND (reference sequence).

The V gene is TRBV7-3, the J gene TRBJ1-1; 7 bases match TRBD1. The CDR3 runs 15 residues. V lost 5 bases, J lost 3 bases, and 9 bases stayed unmatched. Per germline, CDR1 SGHTA and CDR2 FQGTGA. The CDR3 here is CASSRTGQPHTEAFF. In DNA form, the CDR3 reads TGTGCCAGCAGCAGGACGGGACAGCCCCACACTGAAGCTTTCTTT.

This clone was seen a few times. The chain carries TRBV7-3 and TRBJ1-4; the match to TRBD1 covers 10 bases. Germline trimming cut 2 bases from V and 6 bases from J; bases unmatched to any gene: 3. The CDR3 is 15 amino acids. Per the germline V gene, CDR1 is SGHTA and CDR2 is FQGTGA. CDR3 sequence: CASSLYGTGDEKLFF. The CDR3 DNA is TGTGCCAGCAGCTTATACGGGACAGGGGATGAAAAACTGTTTTTT.

This clone was counted between two and nine times. V is TRBV11-2 and J is TRBJ1-1; D not certain. V lost 5 bases and J 4 bases, leaving 14 bases between the germline ends. The CDR3 sequence is 14 residues long. CDR1 and CDR2 from the germline V gene are SGHAT and FQNNGV. CDR3 nucleotide sequence: TGTGCCAGCAGCATAAGGTACACGGGCACTGAAGCTTTCTTT. Translated, it gives CASSIRYTGTEAFF.

V is TRBV4-2 and J is TRBJ2-5; D perhaps matches TRBD1 (6 bases). V lost 3 bases, J lost 9 bases, and 20 bases lay in between. CDR1 LGHNA and CDR2 YNFKEQ come from the germline V gene. This CDR3 is built from 15 residues. The CDR3: CASSQESYDRTAQYF. The DNA of the CDR3 is TGTGCCAGCAGCCAGGAAAGTTACGACAGGACGGCCCAGTACTTC.

This clone was seen just once. The chain recombines TRBV7-2 with TRBJ2-1; D possibly matches TRBD1 or TRBD2 (5 bases each). There are 18 residues in the CDR3. V was shortened by 5 bases and J by 5 bases, with 25 bases between the two germline ends. CDR1 SGHTA and CDR2 FQGNSA come from the germline V gene. The CDR3 DNA reads TGTGCCAGCAGCCGGGCAGGTTCGGGGCAGTGGGGCGACAATGAGCAGTTCTTC. Its protein product is CASSRAGSGQWGDNEQFF. Full variable domain (outside the CDR3, taken from reference TRBV7-2 and TRBJ2-1): GAGVSQSPSNKVTEKGKDVELRCDPISGHTALYWYRQSLGQGLEFLIYFQGNSAPDKSGLPSDRFSAERTGGSVSTLTIQRTQQEDSAVYLCASSRAGSGQWGDNEQFFGPGTRLTVL.

DNA for the CDR3: TGTGCCAGCAGTATTGGTTATAATGAAAAACTGTTTTTT. This encodes CASSIGYNEKLFF. J is TRBJ1-4 and V is TRBV6-5, with no clear D. The CDR3 runs 13 residues. The V end lost 5 bases, the J end lost 4 bases, and 8 bases lay between the germline ends. CDR1 MNHEY and CDR2 SVGAGI come from the germline V gene.

This clone was seen just once. The chain recombines TRBV28 with TRBJ2-7, with 11 positions matching TRBD2. Germline values: CDR1 MDHEN, CDR2 SYDVKM. The length of the CDR3 is 16 residues. After removal of 2 bases from V and 4 bases from J, the junction contained 7 bases not matched to a gene. The CDR3 is CASSLLPGTSGYEQYF. The CDR3 DNA follows: TGTGCCAGCAGTTTACTACCCGGGACTAGCGGATACGAGCAGTACTTC.

This clone was seen a handful of times. The chain carries TRBV30 and TRBJ1-2, with a tentative D call TRBD1 (5 bases). The CDR3 spans 13 residues. Germline CDR1 is GTSNPN and CDR2 is SVGIG (reference sequence). The V gene lost 2 bases and the J gene lost 4 bases, with 11 bases spanning the gap. In DNA, the CDR3 is TGTGCCTGGAGTACCGGGGACGGCTATGGCTACACCTTC. Residues: CAWSTGDGYGYTF.